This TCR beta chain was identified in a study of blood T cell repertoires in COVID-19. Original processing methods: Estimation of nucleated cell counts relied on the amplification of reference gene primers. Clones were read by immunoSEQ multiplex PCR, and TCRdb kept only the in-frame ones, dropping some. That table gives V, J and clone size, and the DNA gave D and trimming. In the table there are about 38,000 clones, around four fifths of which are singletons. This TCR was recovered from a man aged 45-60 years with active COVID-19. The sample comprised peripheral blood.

The chain's CDR3 is CASSLRQGDRDRVNYGYTF. Here the CDR3 DNA reads TGTGCCAGCAGCTTAAGGCAGGGGGACCGGGACCGAGTTAACTATGGCTACACCTTC. The J gene is TRBJ1-2, the V gene TRBV7-2; TRBD1 agrees at 7 bases. There are 19 residues in the CDR3. Per germline, CDR1 SGHTA and CDR2 FQGNSA. After removal of 2 bases from V and 1 base from J, the junction contained 16 bases not matched to a gene.